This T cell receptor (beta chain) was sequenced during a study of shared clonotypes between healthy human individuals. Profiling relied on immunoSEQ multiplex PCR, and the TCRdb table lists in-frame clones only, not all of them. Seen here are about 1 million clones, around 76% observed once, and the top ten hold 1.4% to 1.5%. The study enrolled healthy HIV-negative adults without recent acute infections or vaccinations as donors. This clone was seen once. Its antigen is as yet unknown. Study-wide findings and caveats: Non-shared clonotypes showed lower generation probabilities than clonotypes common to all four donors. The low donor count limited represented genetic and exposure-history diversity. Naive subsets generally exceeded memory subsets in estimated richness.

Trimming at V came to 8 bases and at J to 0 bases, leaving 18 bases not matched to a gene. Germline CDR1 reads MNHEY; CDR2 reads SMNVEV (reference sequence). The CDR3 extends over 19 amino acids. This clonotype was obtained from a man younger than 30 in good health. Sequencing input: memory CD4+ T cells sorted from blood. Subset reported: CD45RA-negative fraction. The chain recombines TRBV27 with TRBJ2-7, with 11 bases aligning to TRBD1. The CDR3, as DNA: TGTGCCAGCCGCCCTGTGGGGACAGGGGGATTAATAGGCTCCTACGAGCAGTACTTC. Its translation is CASRPVGTGGLIGSYEQYF.